This is a list of T cell receptor beta chains from one sample in a study of CD8 T cells in ankylosing spondylitis. MiXCR was run by TCRdb on the 5' RACE reads, yielding one entry per CDR3 protein. The data contain about 700,000 distinct CDR3 sequences, about 20% of them singletons. Sequences were obtained from blood, either unsorted or a sorted T cell fraction (not recorded which). All receptors come from a male donor with ankylosing spondylitis. Both conserved end residues are part of each CDR3. The D gene is left open where the match is weak. The size of a clone is reported for some rows only, either as once, few or many, or as a class for expanded clones.

v_gene	d_gene	abundance	j_gene	CDR3aa	CDR3nt
TRBV7-3	-	few	TRBJ2-2	CASSLILNTGELFF	TGTGCCAGCAGCTTAATACTAAACACCGGGGAGCTGTTTTTT
TRBV4-1	-	-	TRBJ1-1	CASSQRSMPARAFF	TGCGCCAGCAGCCAAAGAAGTATGCCCGCCCGGGCTTTCTTT
TRBV15	TRBD1	-	TRBJ2-2	CATSRADRVTGELFF	TGTGCCACCAGCAGAGCCGACAGGGTGACCGGGGAGCTGTTTTTT
TRBV29-1	-	few	TRBJ1-1	CSVPGPGRIGTEAFF	TGCAGCGTCCCTGGGCCAGGGCGGATAGGCACTGAAGCTTTCTTT
TRBV5-1	-	-	TRBJ2-1	CASSLYDEQFF	TGCGCCAGCAGCTTGTACGATGAGCAGTTCTTC
TRBV6-5	TRBD2	-	TRBJ2-1	CASSYVWREGLFF	TGTGCCAGCAGTTACGTCTGGCGGGAGGGACTGTTCTTC
TRBV20-1	-	-	TRBJ1-2	CSARGQDNYGYTF	TGCAGTGCTAGAGGCCAGGATAACTATGGCTACACCTTC
TRBV6-5	-	-	TRBJ1-3	CASRVINNTIYF	TGTGCCAGCAGGGTCATTAATAACACCATATATTTT
TRBV27	TRBD1	-	TRBJ1-5	CASSPDRAFNQPQHF	TGTGCCAGCAGTCCGGACAGGGCATTTAATCAGCCCCAGCATTTT
TRBV2	TRBD2	-	TRBJ2-5	CASRWGLAAQETQYF	TGTGCCAGCAGGTGGGGACTAGCGGCCCAAGAGACCCAGTACTTC
TRBV4-1	-	-	TRBJ1-2	CASSQPVGAGNYGYTF	TGCGCCAGCAGCCAGCCCGTGGGGGCCGGGAACTATGGCTACACCTTC
TRBV11-3	-	-	TRBJ2-3	CASSLHSTDTQYF	TGTGCCAGCAGCCTCCACAGCACAGATACGCAGTATTTT
TRBV6-2/TRBV6-3	-	-	TRBJ2-5	CASSSFSDLGWQETQYF	TGTGCCAGCAGTTCGTTTTCGGACCTGGGGTGGCAAGAGACCCAGTACTTC
TRBV6-2/TRBV6-3	TRBD2	many	TRBJ2-1	CASSWTSGPYNEQFF	TGTGCCAGCAGTTGGACTAGCGGACCTTACAATGAGCAGTTCTTC
TRBV27	-	many	TRBJ2-1	CASSPYGGNNEQFF	TGTGCCAGCAGCCCTTACGGAGGGAACAATGAGCAGTTCTTC